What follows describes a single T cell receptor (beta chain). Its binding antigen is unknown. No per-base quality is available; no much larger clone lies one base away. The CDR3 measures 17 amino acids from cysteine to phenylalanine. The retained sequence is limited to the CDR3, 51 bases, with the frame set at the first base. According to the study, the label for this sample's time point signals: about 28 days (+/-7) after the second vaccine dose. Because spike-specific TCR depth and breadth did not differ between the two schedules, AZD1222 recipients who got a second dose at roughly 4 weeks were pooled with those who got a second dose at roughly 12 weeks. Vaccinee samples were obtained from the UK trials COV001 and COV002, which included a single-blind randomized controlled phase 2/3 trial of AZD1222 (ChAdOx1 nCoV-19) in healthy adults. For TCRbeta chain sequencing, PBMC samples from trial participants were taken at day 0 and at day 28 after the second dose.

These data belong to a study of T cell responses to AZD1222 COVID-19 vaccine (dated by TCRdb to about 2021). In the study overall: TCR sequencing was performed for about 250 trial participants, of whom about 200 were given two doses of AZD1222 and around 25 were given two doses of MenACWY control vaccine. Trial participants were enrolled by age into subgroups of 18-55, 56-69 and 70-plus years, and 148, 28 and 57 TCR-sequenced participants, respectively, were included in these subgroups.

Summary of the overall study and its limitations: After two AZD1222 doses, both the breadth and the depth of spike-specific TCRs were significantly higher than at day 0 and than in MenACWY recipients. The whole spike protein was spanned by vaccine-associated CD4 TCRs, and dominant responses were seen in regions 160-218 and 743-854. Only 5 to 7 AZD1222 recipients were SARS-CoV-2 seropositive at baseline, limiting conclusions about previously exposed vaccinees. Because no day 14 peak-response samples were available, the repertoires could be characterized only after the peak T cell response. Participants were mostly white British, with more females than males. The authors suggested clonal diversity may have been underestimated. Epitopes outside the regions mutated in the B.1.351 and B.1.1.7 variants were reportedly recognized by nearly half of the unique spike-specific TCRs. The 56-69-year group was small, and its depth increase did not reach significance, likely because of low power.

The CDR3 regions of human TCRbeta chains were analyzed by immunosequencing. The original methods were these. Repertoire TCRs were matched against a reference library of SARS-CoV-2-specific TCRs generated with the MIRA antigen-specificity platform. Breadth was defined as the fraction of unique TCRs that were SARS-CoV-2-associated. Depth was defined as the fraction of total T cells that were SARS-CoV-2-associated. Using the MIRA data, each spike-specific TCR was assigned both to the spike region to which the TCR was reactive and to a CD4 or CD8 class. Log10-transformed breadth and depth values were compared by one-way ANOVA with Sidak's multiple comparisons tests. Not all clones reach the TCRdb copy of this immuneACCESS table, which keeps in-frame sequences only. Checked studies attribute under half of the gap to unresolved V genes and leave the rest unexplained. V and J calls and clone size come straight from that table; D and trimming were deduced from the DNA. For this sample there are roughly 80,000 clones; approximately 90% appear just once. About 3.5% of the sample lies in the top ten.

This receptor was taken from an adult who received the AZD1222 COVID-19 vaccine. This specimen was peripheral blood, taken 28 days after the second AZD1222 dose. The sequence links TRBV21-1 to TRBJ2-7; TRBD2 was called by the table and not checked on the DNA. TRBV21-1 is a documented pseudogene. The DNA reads TGTGCCAGCAGCAAAGCGCGCGGGGTTCACCCACACTACGAGCAGTACTTC. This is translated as CASSKARGVHPHYEQYF.